This T cell receptor beta chain came from a study of blood T cells in healthy people across ages. A second PCR, run for about 6 to 11 cycles, used a sample-barcoded 5' primer plus a J-beta primer mix. In TCRdb, the 5' RACE reads were re-called with MiXCR into one record per CDR3 protein. The data show under 2 million distinct CDR3 sequences, with around 35% seen just once and approximately 11% held by the top ten. The amount of total RNA extracted per sample was at least 5 micrograms. This CDR3 contains 15 residues. V was pared by 5 bases and J by 3 bases, with 16 bases between. Looked up from germline, CDR1 is MNHEY and CDR2 is SMNVEV (reference sequence). Only a few counts were recorded for this clonotype.

Material: blood. The receptor was isolated from a woman in her twenties or thirties in good health. The chain is built from TRBV27 and TRBJ1-1, with D unclear. CDR3 region: CASSGQGLGDTEAFF. CDR3 DNA sequence: TGTGCCAGCAGTGGCCAAGGCCTCGGGGACACTGAAGCTTTCTTT.